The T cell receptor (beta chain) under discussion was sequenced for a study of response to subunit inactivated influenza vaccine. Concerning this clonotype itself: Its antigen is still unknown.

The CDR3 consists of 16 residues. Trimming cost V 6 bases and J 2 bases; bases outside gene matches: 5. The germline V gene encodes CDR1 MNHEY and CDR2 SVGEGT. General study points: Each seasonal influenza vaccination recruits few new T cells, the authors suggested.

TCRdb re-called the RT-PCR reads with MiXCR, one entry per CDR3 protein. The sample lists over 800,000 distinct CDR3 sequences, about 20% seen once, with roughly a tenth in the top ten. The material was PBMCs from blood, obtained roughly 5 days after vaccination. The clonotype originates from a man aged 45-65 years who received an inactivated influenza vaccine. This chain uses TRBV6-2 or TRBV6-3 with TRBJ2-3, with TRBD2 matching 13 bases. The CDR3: CASRRGLAGLTDTQYF. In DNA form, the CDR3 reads TGTGCCAGCAGGAGGGGACTAGCGGGGCTCACAGATACGCAGTATTTT.